The clone carrying this TCR beta chain was found once. As processed by the authors: Estimation of nucleated cell counts was performed using reference gene primer amplification. Generated by immunoSEQ multiplex PCR, the TCRdb table keeps only in-frame clones and is missing some. The DNA gave D and trimming, while V, J and clone size come from that table. The table shows around 15,000 clones, with about 88% occurring only once. This entry is derived from a study of blood T cell repertoires in COVID-19. Study-level background: Samples of COVID-19 (acute and convalescent) were obtained from the United States, Italy and Spain. Sample material is recorded as cDNA or gDNA derived from T cells, B-cell-depleted T cells, or PBMCs.

The CDR3 extends over 18 amino acids. Germline CDR1 is WNHNN and CDR2 is SYGVQD (reference sequence). Trimming pared 0 bases from V and 3 bases from J, leaving 18 bases between. The chain has TRBV10-1 and TRBJ2-1; tentative D call: TRBD2 (6 bases). The sequencing sample was made of peripheral blood. This TCR derives from a human donor in a cohort sampled during active COVID-19. The CDR3 reads CASSESGNGPGGYNEQFF. The DNA for the CDR3 is TGCGCCAGCAGTGAGTCCGGGAATGGACCCGGGGGCTACAATGAGCAGTTCTTC.